This TCR beta chain was sequenced during a study of sequential checkpoint blockade in melanoma. Treatment in this sample: randomized to nivolumab then ipilimumab (arm A) or the reverse (arm B). DNA-damaging chemotherapy had not been given to any patient beforehand. PBMC sorting kept live CD3+CD8+ cells without CD19 or CD56. V was shortened by 2 bases and J by 7 bases, with 20 bases between the two germline ends. This CDR3 region has 17 residues. Germline values: CDR1 SGHVS, CDR2 FQNEAQ. Libraries were prepared by immunoSEQ multiplex PCR; TCRdb keeps only in-frame clonotypes and omits some of them. Of about 32,000 clones in the sample, about four fifths were seen once.

This rearrangement joins TRBV7-8 to TRBJ2-2, with D possibly matching TRBD1 (5 bases). Sequencing used CD8+ T cells sorted from blood (inferred from file names), obtained from a patient given nivolumab and ipilimumab in sequence. This sequence originates from a human donor with melanoma. This chain's CDR3 is CASSLRPRGSVVGELFF. The CDR3, as DNA: TGTGCCAGCAGCTTACGCCCTAGGGGATCCGTTGTCGGGGAGCTGTTTTTT. Drawing the rest from reference TRBV7-8 and TRBJ2-2, the complete variable domain is GAGVSQSPRYKVAKRGQDVALRCDPISGHVSLFWYQQALGQGPEFLTYFQNEAQLDKSGLPSDRFFAERPEGSVSTLKIQRTQQEDSAVYLCASSLRPRGSVVGELFFGEGSRLTVL.